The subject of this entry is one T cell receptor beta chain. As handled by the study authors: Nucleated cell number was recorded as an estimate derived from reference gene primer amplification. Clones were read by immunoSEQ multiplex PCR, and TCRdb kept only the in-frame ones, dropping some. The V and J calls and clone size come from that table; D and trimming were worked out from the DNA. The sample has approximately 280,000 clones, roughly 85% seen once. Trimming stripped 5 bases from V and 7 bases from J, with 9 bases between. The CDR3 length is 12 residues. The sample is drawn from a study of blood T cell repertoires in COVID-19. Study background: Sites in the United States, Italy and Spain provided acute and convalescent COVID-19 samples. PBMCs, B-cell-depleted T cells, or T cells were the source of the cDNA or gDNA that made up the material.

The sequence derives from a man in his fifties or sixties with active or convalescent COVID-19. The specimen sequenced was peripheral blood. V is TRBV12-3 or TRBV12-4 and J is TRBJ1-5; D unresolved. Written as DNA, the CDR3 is TGTGCCAGCAGTCAAGTGAGGCAGCCCCAGCATTTT. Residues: CASSQVRQPQHF.